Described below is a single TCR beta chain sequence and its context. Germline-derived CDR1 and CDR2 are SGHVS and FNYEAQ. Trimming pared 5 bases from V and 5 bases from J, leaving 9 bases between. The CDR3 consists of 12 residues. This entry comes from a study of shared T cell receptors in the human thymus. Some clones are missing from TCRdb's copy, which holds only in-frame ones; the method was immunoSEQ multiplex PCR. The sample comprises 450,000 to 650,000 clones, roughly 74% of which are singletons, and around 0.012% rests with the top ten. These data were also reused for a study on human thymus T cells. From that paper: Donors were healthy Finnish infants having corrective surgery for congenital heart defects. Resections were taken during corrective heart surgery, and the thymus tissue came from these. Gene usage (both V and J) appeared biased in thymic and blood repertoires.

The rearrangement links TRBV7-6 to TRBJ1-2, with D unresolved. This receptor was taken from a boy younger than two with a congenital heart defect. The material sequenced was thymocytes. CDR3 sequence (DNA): TGTGCCAGCAGCCCCTCCGGGTATGGCTACACCTTC. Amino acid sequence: CASSPSGYGYTF.